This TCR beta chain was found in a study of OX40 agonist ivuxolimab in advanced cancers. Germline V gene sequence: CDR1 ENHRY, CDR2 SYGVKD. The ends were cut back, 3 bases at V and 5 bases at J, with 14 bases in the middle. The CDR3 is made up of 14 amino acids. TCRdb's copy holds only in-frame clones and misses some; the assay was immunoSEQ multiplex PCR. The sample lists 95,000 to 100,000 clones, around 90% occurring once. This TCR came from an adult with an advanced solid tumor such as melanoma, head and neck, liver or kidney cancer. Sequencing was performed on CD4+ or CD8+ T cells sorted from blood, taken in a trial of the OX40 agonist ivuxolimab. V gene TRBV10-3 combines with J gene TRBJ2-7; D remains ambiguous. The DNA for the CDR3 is TGTGCCATCAGTGAAGGCCAGTCGGTCCACGAGCAGTACTTC. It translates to CAISEGQSVHEQYF.